This is a list of T cell receptor beta chains from one sample in a study of Ad26.COV2.S vaccination and SARS-CoV-2 variants. The method was immunoSEQ multiplex PCR; TCRdb's version includes in-frame clones alone and lacks a portion of them. The repertoire includes 350,000 to 450,000 clones, roughly 94% of them detected once, and under 4% sits in the top ten. The sample in question was peripheral blood, obtained after recovery from COVID-19. Source of these receptors: a human donor who had recovered from COVID-19. CDR3s include the opening cysteine and the closing phenylalanine or tryptophan. Each record gives: V gene, D gene, clone size, J gene, CDR3 protein, CDR3 DNA. D genes are given only for firm matches. The size entry is marked missing in some rows and otherwise reads once, few, many or a size class.

v_call: TRBV6-2/TRBV6-3; d_call: NA; clone_size: NA; j_call: TRBJ2-3; cdr3_aa: CASSYPRSTDTQYF; cdr3_nt: TGTGCCAGCAGTTACCCTAGATCCACAGATACGCAGTATTTT
v_call: TRBV7-8; d_call: NA; clone_size: NA; j_call: TRBJ1-4; cdr3_aa: CASSLRVGVLSEKLFF; cdr3_nt: TGTGCCAGCAGCTTACGGGTGGGGGTTTTGAGTGAAAAACTGTTTTTT
v_call: TRBV6-4; d_call: NA; clone_size: NA; j_call: TRBJ2-2; cdr3_aa: CASSVPPGELFF; cdr3_nt: TGTGCCAGCAGTGTTCCTCCCGGGGAGCTGTTTTTT
v_call: TRBV15; d_call: NA; clone_size: NA; j_call: TRBJ2-5; cdr3_aa: CATSSSMETQYF; cdr3_nt: TGTGCCACCAGCAGTAGCATGGAGACCCAGTACTTC
v_call: TRBV5-4; d_call: NA; clone_size: NA; j_call: TRBJ1-4; cdr3_aa: CASSLAPAPGKLFF; cdr3_nt: TGTGCCAGCAGCTTGGCCCCAGCCCCGGGAAAACTGTTTTTT
v_call: TRBV12-5; d_call: NA; clone_size: NA; j_call: TRBJ1-5; cdr3_aa: CASGSVGSTGWGQPQHF; cdr3_nt: TGTGCTAGTGGTTCGGTGGGGTCAACAGGGTGGGGTCAGCCCCAGCATTTT
v_call: TRBV2; d_call: NA; clone_size: once; j_call: TRBJ1-5; cdr3_aa: CASRVREEYQPQHF; cdr3_nt: TGTGCCAGCAGGGTCCGCGAGGAGTATCAGCCCCAGCATTTT
v_call: TRBV28; d_call: TRBD1; clone_size: NA; j_call: TRBJ2-7; cdr3_aa: CASSKGQFYEQYF; cdr3_nt: TGTGCCAGCAGTAAGGGACAGTTCTACGAGCAGTACTTC
v_call: TRBV6-6; d_call: NA; clone_size: NA; j_call: TRBJ2-5; cdr3_aa: CASSADGPEYF; cdr3_nt: TGTGCCAGCAGTGCGGACGGTCCCGAGTACTTC
v_call: TRBV6-5; d_call: NA; clone_size: NA; j_call: TRBJ1-1; cdr3_aa: CASSYSRPGGEAFF; cdr3_nt: TGTGCCAGCAGTTACTCGAGACCCGGGGGTGAAGCTTTCTTT
v_call: TRBV3-1/TRBV3-2; d_call: NA; clone_size: NA; j_call: TRBJ1-3; cdr3_aa: CASSQTFSGNTIYF; cdr3_nt: TGTGCCAGCAGCCAAACATTCTCTGGAAACACCATATATTTT
v_call: TRBV5-1; d_call: NA; clone_size: NA; j_call: TRBJ1-4; cdr3_aa: CASSRTQGTNEKLFF; cdr3_nt: TGCGCCAGCAGCAGAACACAGGGCACTAATGAAAAACTGTTTTTT
v_call: TRBV9; d_call: NA; clone_size: NA; j_call: TRBJ2-1; cdr3_aa: CASSVGTGDEQFF; cdr3_nt: TGTGCCAGCAGCGTGGGTACGGGCGATGAGCAGTTCTTC
v_call: TRBV5-6; d_call: NA; clone_size: NA; j_call: TRBJ2-2; cdr3_aa: CASSPLTTGELFF; cdr3_nt: TGTGCCAGCAGCCCTCTGACCACCGGGGAGCTGTTTTTT
v_call: TRBV11-2; d_call: NA; clone_size: NA; j_call: TRBJ1-6; cdr3_aa: CASTPSGSSSPLHF; cdr3_nt: TGTGCCAGCACGCCCTCCGGGTCCTCATCACCCCTCCACTTT
v_call: TRBV5-1; d_call: NA; clone_size: NA; j_call: TRBJ1-1; cdr3_aa: CASSLEGIPNTEAFF; cdr3_nt: TGCGCCAGCAGCTTGGAGGGTATCCCAAACACTGAAGCTTTCTTT
v_call: TRBV6-5; d_call: NA; clone_size: NA; j_call: TRBJ1-1; cdr3_aa: CASSFRNTEAFF; cdr3_nt: TGTGCCAGCAGTTTTCGGAACACTGAAGCTTTCTTT
v_call: TRBV6-5; d_call: NA; clone_size: NA; j_call: TRBJ2-1; cdr3_aa: CASSYSRGEYNEQFF; cdr3_nt: TGTGCCAGCAGTTACTCCAGGGGAGAATACAATGAGCAGTTCTTC
v_call: TRBV9; d_call: NA; clone_size: NA; j_call: TRBJ2-7; cdr3_aa: CASSVDSGLGGPYEQYF; cdr3_nt: TGTGCCAGCAGCGTAGATTCCGGACTGGGGGGCCCCTACGAGCAGTACTTC
v_call: TRBV7-2; d_call: TRBD1; clone_size: few; j_call: TRBJ1-2; cdr3_aa: CASSPGQVPANYGYTF; cdr3_nt: TGTGCCAGCAGCCCGGGACAGGTCCCAGCTAACTATGGCTACACCTTC
v_call: TRBV21-1; d_call: NA; clone_size: NA; j_call: TRBJ1-1; cdr3_aa: CASRTKTDRGNTEAFF; cdr3_nt: TGTGCCAGCAGGACTAAAACGGACAGGGGGAACACTGAAGCTTTCTTT
v_call: TRBV19; d_call: TRBD1; clone_size: NA; j_call: TRBJ2-7; cdr3_aa: CASSHGQGTYEQYF; cdr3_nt: TGTGCCAGTAGCCACGGACAGGGCACCTACGAGCAGTACTTC
v_call: TRBV7-2; d_call: NA; clone_size: NA; j_call: TRBJ2-1; cdr3_aa: CASSQGGLGGPSYNEQFF; cdr3_nt: TGTGCCAGCAGCCAGGGGGGGCTCGGGGGTCCCTCCTACAATGAGCAGTTCTTC
v_call: TRBV6-1; d_call: NA; clone_size: NA; j_call: TRBJ1-2; cdr3_aa: CASSELGGGSVYTF; cdr3_nt: TGTGCCAGCAGTGAATTAGGTGGAGGGAGCGTCTACACCTTC
v_call: TRBV2; d_call: NA; clone_size: NA; j_call: TRBJ2-3; cdr3_aa: CASSERFQLSFTDTQYF; cdr3_nt: TGTGCCAGCAGTGAGAGGTTTCAGCTTTCTTTCACAGATACGCAGTATTTT
v_call: TRBV7-9; d_call: NA; clone_size: few; j_call: TRBJ1-1; cdr3_aa: CASSLAPYEAFF; cdr3_nt: TGTGCCAGCAGCTTAGCCCCGTATGAAGCTTTCTTT
v_call: TRBV7-9; d_call: NA; clone_size: NA; j_call: TRBJ1-5; cdr3_aa: CASSRPGGPQHF; cdr3_nt: TGTGCCAGCAGCCGACCCGGTGGGCCCCAGCATTTT
v_call: TRBV25-1; d_call: NA; clone_size: NA; j_call: TRBJ2-5; cdr3_aa: CASSVGETQYF; cdr3_nt: TGTGCCAGCAGTGTAGGTGAGACCCAGTACTTC
v_call: TRBV12-3/TRBV12-4; d_call: NA; clone_size: NA; j_call: TRBJ2-5; cdr3_aa: CASSTMGTQYF; cdr3_nt: TGTGCCAGCAGTACCATGGGGACCCAGTACTTC
v_call: TRBV6-5; d_call: TRBD1; clone_size: once; j_call: TRBJ1-2; cdr3_aa: CASSYSTGGLYGYTF; cdr3_nt: TGTGCCAGCAGTTACTCGACAGGGGGGCTCTATGGCTACACCTTC
v_call: TRBV7-9; d_call: NA; clone_size: few; j_call: TRBJ1-5; cdr3_aa: CASSGSSNQPQHF; cdr3_nt: TGTGCCAGCAGCGGTAGCAGCAATCAGCCCCAGCATTTT
v_call: TRBV18; d_call: TRBD1; clone_size: NA; j_call: TRBJ2-3; cdr3_aa: CASSPRRDRGFLDTQYF; cdr3_nt: TGTGCCAGCTCACCACGGCGGGACAGGGGTTTCTTAGATACGCAGTATTTT
v_call: TRBV27; d_call: TRBD1; clone_size: NA; j_call: TRBJ1-6; cdr3_aa: CASSLLRPIRDREYMGNSPLHF; cdr3_nt: TGTGCCAGCAGTTTATTACGACCCATACGGGACAGAGAATATATGGGAAATTCACCCCTCCACTTT
v_call: TRBV12-3/TRBV12-4; d_call: NA; clone_size: NA; j_call: TRBJ2-2; cdr3_aa: CASSFSVGGELFF; cdr3_nt: TGTGCCAGCAGTTTCTCGGTGGGCGGGGAGCTGTTTTTT
v_call: TRBV7-8; d_call: TRBD1; clone_size: NA; j_call: TRBJ2-2; cdr3_aa: CASRERDSSNTGELFF; cdr3_nt: TGTGCCAGCAGAGAACGGGACAGTTCGAACACCGGGGAGCTGTTTTTT
v_call: TRBV7-9; d_call: NA; clone_size: NA; j_call: TRBJ2-6; cdr3_aa: CASSSYRESFSGANVLTF; cdr3_nt: TGTGCCAGCAGCTCATACAGGGAATCCTTCTCTGGGGCCAACGTCCTGACTTTC
v_call: TRBV4-3; d_call: TRBD2; clone_size: NA; j_call: TRBJ2-1; cdr3_aa: CASSEEPAGFLYEQFF; cdr3_nt: TGCGCCAGCAGCGAAGAACCAGCGGGGTTCCTGTATGAGCAGTTCTTC
v_call: TRBV5-6; d_call: NA; clone_size: NA; j_call: TRBJ1-3; cdr3_aa: CASSLALRTGSSGNTIYF; cdr3_nt: TGTGCCAGCAGCTTGGCACTTCGTACAGGAAGCTCTGGAAACACCATATATTTT
v_call: TRBV11-1; d_call: NA; clone_size: NA; j_call: TRBJ1-1; cdr3_aa: CASSWAGVRTEAFF; cdr3_nt: TGTGCCAGCAGCTGGGCAGGGGTTCGAACTGAAGCTTTCTTT
v_call: TRBV15; d_call: NA; clone_size: NA; j_call: TRBJ1-1; cdr3_aa: CATSRGNTEAFF; cdr3_nt: TGTGCCACCAGCAGAGGGAATACTGAAGCTTTCTTT